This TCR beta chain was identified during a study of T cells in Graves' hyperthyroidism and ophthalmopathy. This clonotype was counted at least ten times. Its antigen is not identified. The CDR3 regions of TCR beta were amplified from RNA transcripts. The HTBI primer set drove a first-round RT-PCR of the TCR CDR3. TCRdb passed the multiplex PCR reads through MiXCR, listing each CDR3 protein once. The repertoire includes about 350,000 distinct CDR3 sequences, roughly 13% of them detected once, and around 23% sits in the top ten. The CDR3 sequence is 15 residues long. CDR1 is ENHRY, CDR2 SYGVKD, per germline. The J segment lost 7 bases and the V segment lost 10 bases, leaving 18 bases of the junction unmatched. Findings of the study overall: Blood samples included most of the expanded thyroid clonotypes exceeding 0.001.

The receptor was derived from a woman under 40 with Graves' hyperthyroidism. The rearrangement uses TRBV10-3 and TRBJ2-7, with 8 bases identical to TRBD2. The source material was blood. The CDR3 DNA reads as TGTGCCACCTCGGAGCCGGGACTAGGGGCGGGTGAGCAGTACTTC. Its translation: CATSEPGLGAGEQYF.